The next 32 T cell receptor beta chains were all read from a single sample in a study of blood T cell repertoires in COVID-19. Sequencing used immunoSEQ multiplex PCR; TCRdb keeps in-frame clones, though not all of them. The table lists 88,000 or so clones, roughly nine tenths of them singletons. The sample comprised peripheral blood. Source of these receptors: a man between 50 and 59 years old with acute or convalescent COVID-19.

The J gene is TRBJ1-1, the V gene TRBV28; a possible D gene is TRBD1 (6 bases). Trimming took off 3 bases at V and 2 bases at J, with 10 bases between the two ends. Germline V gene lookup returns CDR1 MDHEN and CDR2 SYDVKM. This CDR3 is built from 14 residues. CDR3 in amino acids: CASSLAGENTEAFF. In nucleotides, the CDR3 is TGTGCCAGCAGTTTGGCAGGGGAAAACACTGAAGCTTTCTTT.

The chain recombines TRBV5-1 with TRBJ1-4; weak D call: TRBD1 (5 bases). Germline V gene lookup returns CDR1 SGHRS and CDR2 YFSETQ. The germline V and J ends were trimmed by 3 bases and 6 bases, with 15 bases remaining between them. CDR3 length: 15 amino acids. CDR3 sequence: CASSSASGTYEKLFF. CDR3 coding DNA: TGCGCCAGCAGCTCCGCATCCGGGACTTATGAAAAACTGTTTTTT.

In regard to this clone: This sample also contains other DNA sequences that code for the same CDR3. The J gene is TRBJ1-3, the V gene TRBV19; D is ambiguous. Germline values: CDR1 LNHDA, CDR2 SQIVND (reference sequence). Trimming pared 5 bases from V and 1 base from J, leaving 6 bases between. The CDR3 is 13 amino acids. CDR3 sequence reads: CASSLNSGNTIYF. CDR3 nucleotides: TGTGCCAGTAGTCTAAATTCTGGAAACACCATATATTTT.

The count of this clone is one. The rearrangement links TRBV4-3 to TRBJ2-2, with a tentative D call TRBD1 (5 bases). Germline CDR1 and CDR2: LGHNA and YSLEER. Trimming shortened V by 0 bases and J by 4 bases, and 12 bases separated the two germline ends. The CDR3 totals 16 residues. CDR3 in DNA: TGCGCCAGCAGCCAAGACCCCACAGGCCCCACCGGGGAGCTGTTTTTT. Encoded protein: CASSQDPTGPTGELFF.

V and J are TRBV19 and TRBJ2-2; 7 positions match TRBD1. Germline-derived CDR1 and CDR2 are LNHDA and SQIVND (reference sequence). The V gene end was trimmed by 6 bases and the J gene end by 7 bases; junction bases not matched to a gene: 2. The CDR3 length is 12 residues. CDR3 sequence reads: CASRWDSGELFF. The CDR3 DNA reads TGTGCCAGTAGGTGGGACAGCGGGGAGCTGTTTTTT.

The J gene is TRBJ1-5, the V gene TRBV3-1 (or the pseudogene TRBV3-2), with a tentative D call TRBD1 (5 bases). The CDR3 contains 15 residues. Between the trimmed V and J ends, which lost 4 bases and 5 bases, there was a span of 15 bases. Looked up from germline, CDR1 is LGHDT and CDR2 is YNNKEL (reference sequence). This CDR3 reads CASSPSPGEHQPQHF. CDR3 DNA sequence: TGTGCCAGCAGCCCCTCCCCGGGGGAGCATCAGCCCCAGCATTTT.

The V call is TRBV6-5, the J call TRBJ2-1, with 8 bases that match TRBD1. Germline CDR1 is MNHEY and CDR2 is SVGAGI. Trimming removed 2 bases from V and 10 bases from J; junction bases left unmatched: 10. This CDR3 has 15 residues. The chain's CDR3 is CASSYPEQGADEQFF. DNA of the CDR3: TGTGCCAGCAGTTACCCGGAGCAGGGGGCCGACGAGCAGTTCTTC.

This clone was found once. The CDR3 sequence is CASSLVSTNGYTF. Here the CDR3 DNA reads TGTGCCAGCAGCTTAGTCTCCACAAATGGCTACACCTTC. The gene calls are TRBV11-1 and TRBJ1-2; no firm D call. With 1 base removed from V and 6 bases from J, the gap between germline ends came to 9 bases. The V gene's germline CDR1 is SGHAT and CDR2 FQDESV (reference sequence). This CDR3 has 13 amino acids. Full variable domain (rest looked up from reference TRBV11-1 and TRBJ1-2): EAEVAQSPRYKITEKSQAVAFWCDPISGHATLYWYRQILGQGPELLVQFQDESVVDDSQLPKDRFSAERLKGVDSTLKIQPAELGDSAMYLCASSLVSTNGYTFGSGTRLTVV.

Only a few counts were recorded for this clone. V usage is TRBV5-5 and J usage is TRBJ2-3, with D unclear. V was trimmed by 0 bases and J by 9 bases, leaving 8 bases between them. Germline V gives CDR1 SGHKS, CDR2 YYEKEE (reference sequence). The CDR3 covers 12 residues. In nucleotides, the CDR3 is TGTGCCAGCAGCTTGGGAGGCCAGACGCAGTATTTT. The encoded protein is CASSLGGQTQYF.

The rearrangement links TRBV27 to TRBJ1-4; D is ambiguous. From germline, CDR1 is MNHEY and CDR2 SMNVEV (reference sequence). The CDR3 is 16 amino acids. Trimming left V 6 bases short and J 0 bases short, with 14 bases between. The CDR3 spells CASSRRIRTTNEKLFF. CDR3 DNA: TGTGCCAGCAGCCGTCGTATCCGTACAACTAATGAAAAACTGTTTTTT.

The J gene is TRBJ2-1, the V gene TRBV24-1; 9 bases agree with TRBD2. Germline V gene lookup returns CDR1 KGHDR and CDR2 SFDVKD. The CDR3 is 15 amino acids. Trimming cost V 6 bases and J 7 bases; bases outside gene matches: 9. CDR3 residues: CATSRPGGRGNEQFF. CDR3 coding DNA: TGTGCCACCAGTCGTCCCGGCGGGAGGGGGAATGAGCAGTTCTTC.

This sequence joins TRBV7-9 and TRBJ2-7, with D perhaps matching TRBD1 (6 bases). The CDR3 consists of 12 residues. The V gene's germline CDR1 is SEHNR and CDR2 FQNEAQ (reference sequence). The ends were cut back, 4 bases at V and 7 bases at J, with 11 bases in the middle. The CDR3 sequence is CASSSGVGEQYV. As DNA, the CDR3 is TGTGCCAGCAGCTCAGGGGTCGGGGAGCAGTACGTC.

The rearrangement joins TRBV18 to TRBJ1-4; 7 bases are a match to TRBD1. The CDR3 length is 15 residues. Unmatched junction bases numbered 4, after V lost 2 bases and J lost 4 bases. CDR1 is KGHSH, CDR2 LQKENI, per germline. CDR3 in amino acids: CASSPNRDSNEKLFF. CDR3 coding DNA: TGTGCCAGCTCACCAAACCGGGACAGTAATGAAAAACTGTTTTTT.

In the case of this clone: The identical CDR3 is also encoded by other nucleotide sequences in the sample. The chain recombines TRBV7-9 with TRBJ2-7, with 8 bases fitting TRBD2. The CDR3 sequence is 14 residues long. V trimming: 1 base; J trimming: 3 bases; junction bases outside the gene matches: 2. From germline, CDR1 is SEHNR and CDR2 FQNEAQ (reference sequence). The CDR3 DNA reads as TGTGCCAGCAGCTTAGGTCTAGCGGGCTACGAGCAGTACTTC. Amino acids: CASSLGLAGYEQYF.

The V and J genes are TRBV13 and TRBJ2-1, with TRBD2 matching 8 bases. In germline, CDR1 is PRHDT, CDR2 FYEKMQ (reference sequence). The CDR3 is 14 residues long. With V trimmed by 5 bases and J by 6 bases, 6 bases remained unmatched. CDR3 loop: CASSIGGAGNEQFF. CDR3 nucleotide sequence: TGTGCCAGCAGCATCGGGGGGGCCGGCAATGAGCAGTTCTTC.

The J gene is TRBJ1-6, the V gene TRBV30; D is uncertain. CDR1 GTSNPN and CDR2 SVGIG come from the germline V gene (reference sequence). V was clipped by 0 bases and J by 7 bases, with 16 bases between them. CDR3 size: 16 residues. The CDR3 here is CAWSVAALETNSPLHF. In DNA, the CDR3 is TGTGCCTGGAGTGTAGCGGCCCTAGAAACGAATTCACCCCTCCACTTT.

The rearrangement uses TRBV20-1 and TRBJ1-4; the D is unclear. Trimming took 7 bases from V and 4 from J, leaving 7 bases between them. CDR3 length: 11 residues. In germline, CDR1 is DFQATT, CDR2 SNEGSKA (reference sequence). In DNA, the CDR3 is TGCAGTGGCGCTAGTAATGAAAAACTGTTTTTT. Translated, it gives CSGASNEKLFF.

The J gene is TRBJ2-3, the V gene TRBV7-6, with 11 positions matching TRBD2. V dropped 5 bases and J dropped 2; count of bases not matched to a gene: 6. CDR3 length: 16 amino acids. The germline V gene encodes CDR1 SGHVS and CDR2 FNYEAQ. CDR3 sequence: CASSHGTSGLTDTQYF. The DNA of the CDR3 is TGTGCCAGCAGCCACGGGACTAGCGGTCTCACAGATACGCAGTATTTT. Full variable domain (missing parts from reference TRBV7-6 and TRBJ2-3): GAGVSQSPRYKVTKRGQDVALRCDPISGHVSLYWYRQALGQGPEFLTYFNYEAQQDKSGLPNDRFSAERPEGSISTLTIQRTEQRDSAMYRCASSHGTSGLTDTQYFGPGTRLTVL.

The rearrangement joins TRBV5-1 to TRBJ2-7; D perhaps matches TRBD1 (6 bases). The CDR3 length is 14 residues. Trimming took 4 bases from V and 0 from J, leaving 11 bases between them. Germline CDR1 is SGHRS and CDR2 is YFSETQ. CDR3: CASSVGQHSYEQYF. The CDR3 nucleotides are TGCGCCAGCAGCGTCGGACAGCACTCCTACGAGCAGTACTTC.

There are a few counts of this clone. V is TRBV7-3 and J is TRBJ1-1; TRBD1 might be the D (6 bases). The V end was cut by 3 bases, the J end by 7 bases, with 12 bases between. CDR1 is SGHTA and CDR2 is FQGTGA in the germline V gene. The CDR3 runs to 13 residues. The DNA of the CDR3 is TGTGCCAGCAGCTTGCGGACAGTGAATGAAGCTTTCTTT. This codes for CASSLRTVNEAFF.

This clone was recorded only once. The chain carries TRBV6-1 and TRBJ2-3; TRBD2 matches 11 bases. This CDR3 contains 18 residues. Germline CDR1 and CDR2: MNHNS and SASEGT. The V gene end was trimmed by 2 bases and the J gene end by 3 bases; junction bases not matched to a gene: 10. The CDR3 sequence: CASSERLAGGRSTDTQYF. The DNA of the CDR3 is TGTGCCAGCAGTGAACGGCTAGCGGGGGGCCGTTCAACAGATACGCAGTATTTT.

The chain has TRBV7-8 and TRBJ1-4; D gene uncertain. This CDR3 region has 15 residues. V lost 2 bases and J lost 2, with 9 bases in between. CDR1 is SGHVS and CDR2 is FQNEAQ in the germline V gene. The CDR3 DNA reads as TGTGCCAGCAGCTTACGGCGGGAGACTAATGAAAAACTGTTTTTT. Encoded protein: CASSLRRETNEKLFF. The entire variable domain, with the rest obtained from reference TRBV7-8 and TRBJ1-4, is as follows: GAGVSQSPRYKVAKRGQDVALRCDPISGHVSLFWYQQALGQGPEFLTYFQNEAQLDKSGLPSDRFFAERPEGSVSTLKIQRTQQEDSAVYLCASSLRRETNEKLFFGSGTQLSVL.

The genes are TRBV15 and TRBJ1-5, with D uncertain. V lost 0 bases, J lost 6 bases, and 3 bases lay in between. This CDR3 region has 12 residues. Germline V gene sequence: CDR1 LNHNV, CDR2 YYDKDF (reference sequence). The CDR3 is CATSRDSQPQHF. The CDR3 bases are TGTGCCACCAGCAGAGATAGTCAGCCCCAGCATTTT.

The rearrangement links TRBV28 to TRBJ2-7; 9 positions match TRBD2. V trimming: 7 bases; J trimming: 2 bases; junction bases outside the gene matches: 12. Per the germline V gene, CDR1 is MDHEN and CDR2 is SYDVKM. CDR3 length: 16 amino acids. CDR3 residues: CASIPQTSGFAYEQYF. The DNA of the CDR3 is TGTGCCAGCATCCCCCAAACTAGCGGGTTTGCCTACGAGCAGTACTTC.

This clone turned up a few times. The CDR3 DNA reads TGTGCCACCCGGGGGGCGGTAGACACTGAAGCTTTCTTT. This gives the protein CATRGAVDTEAFF. The rearrangement links TRBV24-1 to TRBJ1-1; tentatively, D is TRBD1 (6 bases). From germline, CDR1 is KGHDR and CDR2 SFDVKD. V dropped 9 bases and J dropped 3 bases, with 13 bases sitting between them. The CDR3 has 13 residues.

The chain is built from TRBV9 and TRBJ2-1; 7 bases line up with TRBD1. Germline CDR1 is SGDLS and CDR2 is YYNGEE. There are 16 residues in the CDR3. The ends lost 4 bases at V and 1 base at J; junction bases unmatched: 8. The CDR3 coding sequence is TGTGCCAGCAGCCCAGGGGGACAAACATCCTACAATGAGCAGTTCTTC. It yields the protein CASSPGGQTSYNEQFF.

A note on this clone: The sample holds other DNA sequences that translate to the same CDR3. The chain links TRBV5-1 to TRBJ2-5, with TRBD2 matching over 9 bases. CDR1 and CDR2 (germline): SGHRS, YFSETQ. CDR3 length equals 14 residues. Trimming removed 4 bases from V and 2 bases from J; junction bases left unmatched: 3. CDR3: CASSISGGQETQYF. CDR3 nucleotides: TGCGCCAGCAGCATTAGCGGGGGACAAGAGACCCAGTACTTC. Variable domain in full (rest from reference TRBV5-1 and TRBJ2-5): KAGVTQTPRYLIKTRGQQVTLSCSPISGHRSVSWYQQTPGQGLQFLFEYFSETQRNKGNFPGRFSGRQFSNSRSEMNVSTLELGDSALYLCASSISGGQETQYFGPGTRLLVL.

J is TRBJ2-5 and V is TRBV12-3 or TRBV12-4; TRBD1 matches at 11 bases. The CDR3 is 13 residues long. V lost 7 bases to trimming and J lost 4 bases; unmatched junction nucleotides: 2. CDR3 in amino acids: CASTGTGGETQYF. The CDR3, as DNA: TGTGCCAGCACCGGGACAGGGGGAGAGACCCAGTACTTC.

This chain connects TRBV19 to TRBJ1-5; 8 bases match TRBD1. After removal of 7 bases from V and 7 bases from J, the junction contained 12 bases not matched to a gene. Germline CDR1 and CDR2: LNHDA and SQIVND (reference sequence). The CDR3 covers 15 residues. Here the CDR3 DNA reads TGTGCCAGTAACCCCACAGGGGGTTGGCCCCAGCCCCAGCATTTT. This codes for CASNPTGGWPQPQHF.

The CDR3 loop reads CASRPGNRGGDEQFF. CDR3 sequence (DNA): TGTGCCAGCAGACCTGGGAACAGGGGGGGGGATGAGCAGTTCTTC. The chain links TRBV6-5 to TRBJ2-1; weak D call: TRBD1 (8 bases). The CDR3 length is 15 residues. Per germline, CDR1 MNHEY and CDR2 SVGAGI. V dropped 6 bases and J dropped 8 bases, with 20 bases sitting between them.

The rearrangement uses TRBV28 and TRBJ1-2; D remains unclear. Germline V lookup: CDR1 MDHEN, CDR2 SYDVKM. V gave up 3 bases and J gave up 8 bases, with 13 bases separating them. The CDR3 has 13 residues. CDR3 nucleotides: TGTGCCAGCAGTTTGCAGAGGGTCGAAGGCTACACCTTC. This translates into CASSLQRVEGYTF.

The CDR3: CASSQFLGVLSPYEQYV. The CDR3 DNA reads as TGCGCCAGCAGCCAATTCTTAGGGGTTCTCTCGCCCTACGAGCAGTACGTC. The chain employs TRBV4-1 and TRBJ2-7; perhaps TRBD1 as D (5 bases). This CDR3 spans 17 amino acids. Germline-derived CDR1 and CDR2 are MGHRA and YSYEKL. V gave up 2 bases and J gave up 2 bases, with 19 bases separating them.